The clone carrying this T cell receptor (beta chain) was detected many times. Its antigen is unknown. Using immunoSEQ multiplex PCR, the repertoire was profiled, and TCRdb retains in-frame clones only, with some absent. Captured here are tens of thousands of clones, none seen once; the top ten comprise around 5.8%. Blood samples were heparinized, about 4.5 to 8.5 ml per donor. These data belong to a study of T cell clonality in common variable immunodeficiency. Findings of the study overall: Repertoire-complication correlations in CVID were limited by patient heterogeneity. Common variable immunodeficiency TCR beta sequences reportedly had fewer deletions and N-nucleotide insertions. What drives increased CVID clonality needs T cell subpopulation sequencing. CVID subjects shared fewer TCRbeta clones than healthy controls did.

The sequenced sample was peripheral blood mononuclear cells. This TCR came from a human donor with common variable immunodeficiency.

CDR3 DNA (partial): TGTGCCAGTATGATTCAACAGAACACTGAA. Translating it yields CASMIQQNTE. The whole CDR3 protein reads CASMIQQNTEAFF. The rearrangement uses TRBV19 and TRBJ1-1; D gene uncertain. The read stops 3 residues short of the end of the CDR3; the missing end is completed from the germline J gene. V was clipped by 7 bases and J by 1 base, with 10 bases between them. Germline values: CDR1 LNHDA, CDR2 SQIVND (reference sequence). This CDR3 comprises 13 residues.